This TCR beta chain derives from a study of OX40 agonist ivuxolimab in advanced cancers. Looking at the study overall: Ivuxolimab, an agonist antibody against OX40 (CD134), was given to patients. Patients received ivuxolimab, an intravenous treatment, every 2 weeks at 0.01 to 10 mg/kg. The group had a mean age of about 60 years, ranged from about 20 to 80, and was 80% to 85% male.

Sequenced by immunoSEQ multiplex PCR; TCRdb stores in-frame clones only, minus some. The data hold about 9,500 clones, with about 66% observed a single time. Regarding this clone: Its antigen is not identified. This sample also contains other DNA sequences that code for the same CDR3.

Points from the study as a whole: CD4+ T cells averaged fewer expanded clones than CD8+ T cells.

CDR3 length equals 15 residues. CDR1 and CDR2 (germline): MNHNS, SASEGT. Trimming took 3 bases from V and 7 from J; bases not matched to a gene: 3. Sequencing used CD4+ or CD8+ T cells sorted from blood, obtained in a trial of the OX40 agonist ivuxolimab. The chain carries TRBV6-1 and TRBJ1-6; 10 nucleotides match TRBD1. The sequence was collected from an adult with an advanced solid tumor such as melanoma, head and neck, liver or kidney cancer. The CDR3 DNA sequence: TGTGCCAGCAGTGAGAGACAGGGGGCGAATTCACCCCTCCACTTT. It specifies CASSERQGANSPLHF.